This T cell receptor beta chain was captured by sequencing in a study of T-cell reconstitution after alpha-beta-depleted transplantation in children. Researchers prepared the TCRbeta library using unique molecular identifiers, the study reports. MiXCR was run by TCRdb on the PCR reads, yielding one entry per CDR3 protein. This table holds 400,000 to 550,000 distinct CDR3 sequences, about 11% found once. The study, taken as a whole, reports: At one year after transplant, newly produced T cells mostly accounted for T-cell counts and diversity. The origin of alpha-beta T cells about two months after transplant was reportedly several hundred expanded graft clones. Diversity of TCRbeta at day 60 was high in some patients, arising from surviving recipient T cells and thymic progenitors.

Concerning this clonotype itself: Its specificity is unknown.

Sample: PBMCs, taken before TCRalphabeta/CD19-depleted stem cell transplant. The clonotype was recovered from a child aged 2-15 years with inherited bone marrow failure, due to receive a stem cell transplant.

The CDR3 bases are TGTGCCAGCAGCCAAGTACTCCCGGGACAGGGACGCTATGGCTACACCTTC. It translates to CASSQVLPGQGRYGYTF. The chain employs TRBV3-1 and TRBJ1-2; 9 nucleotides agree with TRBD1. V shed 1 base, J shed 4 bases, and the junction held 10 bases outside the gene matches. CDR3 size: 17 residues. Germline CDR1 and CDR2: LGHDT and YNNKEL (reference sequence).